At least ten counts were recorded for the clone carrying this TCR beta chain. The antigen is not known. A library of TCRbeta sequences, prepared with unique molecular identifiers, was generated. Each CDR3 protein is one row after TCRdb ran MiXCR on the PCR reads. The sample has hundreds of thousands of distinct CDR3 sequences; around 13% are singletons. The entry originates in a study of T-cell reconstitution after alpha-beta-depleted transplantation in children. Points from the study as a whole: Counts and diversity of T cells one year after transplant came mostly from newly produced T cells.

V was cut by 5 bases and J by 1 base, with 11 bases left in between. CDR3 length: 14 amino acids. Germline-derived CDR1 and CDR2 are MGHRA and YSYEKL. This clonotype originated in a girl aged 2 to 9 with congenital amegakaryocytic thrombocytopenia, due to receive a stem cell transplant. The rearrangement uses TRBV4-1 and TRBJ1-1; a possible D gene is TRBD1 (5 bases). The material sequenced was PBMCs, taken before TCRalphabeta/CD19-depleted stem cell transplant. The CDR3 sequence: CASSGGNRNTEAFF. CDR3 nucleotide sequence: TGCGCCAGCAGCGGGGGGAACAGGAACACTGAAGCTTTCTTT.